This T cell receptor beta chain was captured in a study of T-cell memory formation after mild COVID-19. Overall study: TCR clusters mostly belonged to single donors. Study observations and caveats: Cross-reactive memory appears to have joined, as suggested by some responding clones showing up in pre-infection memory. Whether second-wave clones peaking at day 37 were SARS-CoV-2 specific went unconfirmed. Contracting clones from day 15 to 85 had balanced CD4/CD8; later expanders favoured CD4+.

TCRdb itself ran the 5' RACE reads through MiXCR, one entry per CDR3 protein. The table lists 350,000 or so distinct CDR3 sequences, 13% of them singletons. Looked up from germline, CDR1 is MNHEY and CDR2 is SVGAGI. The CDR3 covers 19 residues. Trimming at V came to 5 bases and at J to 1 base, leaving 12 bases not matched to a gene. As to this clonotype: Its matching antigen is unknown.

The V gene is TRBV6-5, the J gene TRBJ2-2; 11 nucleotides line up with TRBD2. Sequenced input: PBMCs or a T cell subset sorted from them (not recorded which). The source of this sequence is a man younger than 35 who had mild COVID-19 (a few samples of this study predate the infection). Cell type and time point are not known. The CDR3 spells CASSERATSGAKNTGELFF. The DNA for the CDR3 is TGTGCCAGCAGTGAGCGCGCGACTAGCGGGGCTAAGAACACCGGGGAGCTGTTTTTT.